The 9 T cell receptor beta chains below come from one sample, sequenced in a study of blood T cell repertoires in COVID-19 (TCRdb year 2020). The library came from the immunoSEQ multiplex PCR assay. TCRdb provides this immuneACCESS table in a form limited to in-frame rearrangements. Some clones are lacking; in checked studies, under half of them reflect an unresolved V gene, and why the rest are absent is not known. This sample comprises 140,000 to 150,000 clones, more than 65% of them detected only once. The ten biggest clones cover about 4% of the sample. The sample consisted of peripheral blood. Source of these receptors: a man in his sixties with acute or convalescent COVID-19.

This chain connects TRBV6-5 to TRBJ2-5; 9 bases map to TRBD1. V gave up 2 bases and J gave up 4 bases; unmatched junction bases: 5. Germline lookup yields CDR1 MNHEY and CDR2 SVGAGI. The CDR3 consists of 15 residues. CDR3 protein: CASSYAGQGRETQYF. CDR3 coding DNA: TGTGCCAGCAGTTACGCGGGACAGGGTAGAGAGACCCAGTACTTC.

This chain joins TRBV20-1 and TRBJ2-1; D call uncertain. The ends were cut back, 5 bases at V and 5 bases at J, with 7 bases in the middle. The germline CDR1 and CDR2 sequences are DFQATT and SNEGSKA (reference sequence). The CDR3 sequence is 11 residues long. CDR3 region: CSALRHNEQFF. The CDR3, as DNA: TGCAGTGCTCTTCGTCACAATGAGCAGTTCTTC.

This chain uses TRBV5-5 with TRBJ2-2, with a tentative D call TRBD2 (5 bases). Trimming pared 4 bases from V and 4 bases from J, leaving 11 bases between. The CDR3 sequence is 14 residues long. The germline V gene encodes CDR1 SGHKS and CDR2 YYEKEE (reference sequence). For the CDR3, the DNA is TGTGCCAGCAGCCCGGACTGGCCCACCGGGGAGCTGTTTTTT. Translated, it gives CASSPDWPTGELFF.

The chain uses TRBV7-9 and TRBJ2-7; 9 nucleotides agree with TRBD2. Germline assignment: CDR1 SEHNR and CDR2 FQNEAQ (reference sequence). The J segment lost 5 bases and the V segment lost 2 bases, leaving 10 bases of the junction unmatched. This CDR3 has 16 amino acids. The CDR3 is CASSLLETSGSHEQYF. DNA of the CDR3: TGTGCCAGCAGCTTACTTGAGACTAGCGGATCTCACGAGCAGTACTTC.

V usage is TRBV19 and J usage is TRBJ1-3; D ambiguous. The CDR3 is made up of 16 amino acids. From germline, CDR1 is LNHDA and CDR2 SQIVND (reference sequence). Trimming removed 3 bases at V and 0 bases at J, with 12 bases between. The CDR3 is CASSIAGESSGNTIYF. CDR3 in DNA: TGTGCCAGTAGTATCGCAGGCGAGAGCTCTGGAAACACCATATATTTT.

CDR3 residues: CASSWRDRGRNEQYF. The CDR3 region has the DNA TGTGCCAGCAGTTGGCGGGACAGGGGGCGCAACGAGCAGTACTTC. The rearrangement joins TRBV6-5 to TRBJ2-7, with TRBD1 matching over 12 bases. Germline V gene data show CDR1 as MNHEY and CDR2 as SVGAGI. The CDR3 is made up of 15 amino acids. V trimming: 4 bases; J trimming: 5 bases; junction bases outside the gene matches: 6.

This clone has more than one count but fewer than ten. The chain has TRBV5-6 and TRBJ2-6; a possible D gene is TRBD2 (5 bases). Trimming cost V 4 bases and J 2 bases, with 10 bases left between them. The CDR3 extends over 15 amino acids. Germline CDR1 and CDR2: SGHDT and YYEEEE. Here the CDR3 DNA reads TGTGCCAGCAGCCCGAGGGCTACTGGGGCCAACGTCCTGACTTTC. Its translation is CASSPRATGANVLTF.

V and J are TRBV6-1 and TRBJ2-5; 8 positions match TRBD1. The CDR3 consists of 15 residues. V lost 1 base and J lost 2; bases outside the gene matches: 3. Germline CDR1 reads MNHNS; CDR2 reads SASEGT. For the CDR3, the DNA is TGTGCCAGCAGTGAAGGGAACAGGGGGCAAGAGACCCAGTACTTC. It encodes CASSEGNRGQETQYF.

The genes are TRBV19 and TRBJ2-3; TRBD2 agrees at 14 bases. Germline V gene lookup returns CDR1 LNHDA and CDR2 SQIVND (reference sequence). The length of the CDR3 is 15 residues. Trimming took 6 bases from V and 9 from J; bases not matched to a gene: 8. The CDR3 DNA reads TGTGCCAGTAGGATGGGACTAGCGGGAGATGAAACGCAGTATTTT. It is translated as CASRMGLAGDETQYF. Together with reference TRBV19 and TRBJ2-3, the CDR3 gives the full variable domain: DGGITQSPKYLFRKEGQNVTLSCEQNLNHDAMYWYRQDPGQGLRLIYYSQIVNDFQKGDIAEGYSVSREKKESFPLTVTSAQKNPTAFYLCASRMGLAGDETQYFGPGTRLTVL.